These 21 T cell receptor beta chains were sequenced from one sample in a study of blood T cell repertoires in COVID-19. Produced via immunoSEQ multiplex PCR; TCRdb's table is partial and in-frame only. The sample lists about 70,000 clones, around 87% occurring once. The specimen sequenced was peripheral blood. These receptors all come from a man aged 45 to 65 with acute or convalescent COVID-19.

This sequence joins TRBV20-1 and TRBJ1-2; 9 nucleotides agree with TRBD1. Unmatched junction bases numbered 6, after V lost 3 bases and J lost 4 bases. The CDR3 sequence is 14 residues long. Germline V gene lookup returns CDR1 DFQATT and CDR2 SNEGSKA (reference sequence). CDR3 sequence: CSASDSDRGYGYTF. The DNA of the CDR3 is TGCAGTGCTAGTGACTCGGACAGGGGCTATGGCTACACCTTC.

V is TRBV7-9 and J is TRBJ2-7; TRBD1 matches at 9 bases. The length of the CDR3 is 14 residues. The germline CDR1 and CDR2 sequences are SEHNR and FQNEAQ (reference sequence). The trim removed 6 bases at V and 5 bases at J, leaving 8 bases unmatched. The CDR3 nucleotides are TGTGCCAGCAGGCCGTCACAGGGGGCGGACGAGCAGTACTTC. It yields the protein CASRPSQGADEQYF.

Here the CDR3 reads CASSNERGTDTQYF. CDR3 coding DNA: TGTGCCAGCAGCAACGAACGCGGTACAGATACGCAGTATTTT. This chain connects TRBV21-1 to TRBJ2-3; TRBD2 is the table's D call, not checked against the DNA. TRBV21-1 is a pseudogene locus. This CDR3 is built from 14 residues.

The V call is TRBV29-1, the J call TRBJ2-3; 15 bases are shared with TRBD2. Germline CDR1 is SQVTM and CDR2 is ANQGSEA. Losses at the gene ends were 7 bases for V and 6 bases for J; bases not matched to a gene: 5. This CDR3 is built from 14 residues. Written as DNA, the CDR3 is TGCAGCGGAGGACTAGCGGGAGGGACGGATACGCAGTATTTT. Protein product: CSGGLAGGTDTQYF.

The chain is built from TRBV7-9 and TRBJ1-1, with D possibly TRBD1 on 5 matching bases. This CDR3 spans 13 amino acids. CDR1 and CDR2 (germline): SEHNR, FQNEAQ (reference sequence). With 5 bases removed from V and 5 bases from J, the gap between germline ends came to 12 bases. The CDR3 region has the DNA TGTGCCAGCAGCCCTGGGGGGGGGACTGAAGCTTTCTTT. Translating gives CASSPGGGTEAFF.

The chain links TRBV7-8 to TRBJ1-5, with 11 bases matching TRBD1. This CDR3 has 15 amino acids. CDR1 is SGHVS, CDR2 FQNEAQ, per germline. With 4 bases clipped from V and 7 bases from J, the junction kept 6 bases outside the gene matches. CDR3: CASSSGQGAWQPQHF. CDR3 sequence (DNA): TGTGCCAGCAGCTCCGGACAGGGGGCATGGCAGCCCCAGCATTTT. Using reference TRBV7-8 and TRBJ1-5 for the parts outside the CDR3, the full variable domain is GAGVSQSPRYKVAKRGQDVALRCDPISGHVSLFWYQQALGQGPEFLTYFQNEAQLDKSGLPSDRFFAERPEGSVSTLKIQRTQQEDSAVYLCASSSGQGAWQPQHFGDGTRLSIL.

The gene calls are TRBV6-2 or TRBV6-3 and TRBJ2-1, with 9 bases identical to TRBD2. The J segment lost 10 bases and the V segment lost 5 bases, leaving 3 bases of the junction unmatched. CDR1 and CDR2 from the germline V gene are MNHEY and SVGEGT. This CDR3 is 12 amino acids long. The CDR3 DNA follows: TGTGCCAGCAGTACCGGACTAGCGGAGCAGTTCTTC. It translates to CASSTGLAEQFF.

This chain's CDR3 is CASSLDRDTEAFF. CDR3 DNA sequence: TGTGCCAGCAGCTTGGACAGGGACACTGAAGCTTTCTTT. The rearrangement joins TRBV28 to TRBJ1-1; 8 bases are a match to TRBD1. From germline, CDR1 is MDHEN and CDR2 SYDVKM. The CDR3 contains 13 residues. The V gene end was trimmed by 6 bases and the J gene end by 3 bases; junction bases not matched to a gene: 3.

The J gene is TRBJ2-3, the V gene TRBV6-2 or TRBV6-3; 8 nucleotides match TRBD2. With V trimmed by 4 bases and J by 10 bases, 13 bases remained unmatched. The CDR3 totals 15 residues. Germline V lookup: CDR1 MNHEY, CDR2 SVGEGT. CDR3 DNA sequence: TGTGCCAGCAGTTTCGTCCTAGCGGGTCAAGGCCCGCAGTATTTT. This sequence encodes CASSFVLAGQGPQYF.

The chain employs TRBV7-2 and TRBJ2-3; D not resolved. The CDR3 covers 11 residues. Deletions cut 5 bases from V and 6 bases from J, with 6 bases between. The germline CDR1 and CDR2 sequences are SGHTA and FQGNSA. The CDR3 DNA is TGTGCCAGCAGCGTTTCGGATACGCAGTATTTT. The encoded protein is CASSVSDTQYF.

The V and J genes are TRBV10-3 and TRBJ1-1; TRBD1 is a possible D gene (6 bases). Germline-derived CDR1 and CDR2 are ENHRY and SYGVKD. This CDR3 is built from 16 residues. Trimming took off 6 bases at V and 0 bases at J, with 17 bases between the two ends. CDR3 region: CAIRVTPGQMNTEAFF. Written as DNA, the CDR3 is TGTGCCATCAGAGTGACCCCAGGACAGATGAACACTGAAGCTTTCTTT.

J is TRBJ1-4 and V is TRBV27; maybe TRBD1 (5 bases). The CDR3 loop spans 16 amino acids. CDR1 is MNHEY and CDR2 is SMNVEV in the germline V gene (reference sequence). The ends were cut back, 6 bases at V and 1 base at J, with 15 bases in the middle. DNA for the CDR3: TGTGCCAGCAGACCCGTGGGGCGAGGAACTAATGAAAAACTGTTTTTT. It codes for CASRPVGRGTNEKLFF.

This chain uses TRBV28 with TRBJ1-5, with D possibly being TRBD1 (5 bases). With 2 bases removed from V and 6 bases from J, the gap between germline ends came to 23 bases. The CDR3 totals 18 residues. Germline loops: CDR1 MDHEN, CDR2 SYDVKM. The CDR3 DNA reads TGTGCCAGCAGTTTACCCCCGATACGAACAGGTGTAAGTCAGCCCCAGCATTTT. Translating it yields CASSLPPIRTGVSQPQHF.

This clone came up once. The chain recombines TRBV30 with TRBJ2-7; weak D call: TRBD1 (6 bases). V dropped 2 bases and J dropped 6 bases, with 14 bases sitting between them. The CDR3 sequence is 13 residues long. CDR1 is GTSNPN and CDR2 is SVGIG in the germline V gene (reference sequence). CDR3 region: CAWSYRVLGEQYV. The CDR3 coding sequence is TGTGCCTGGAGTTACAGGGTCCTGGGCGAGCAGTACGTC.

To note about this clone: A read error may account for a junction end that differs from germline. The rearrangement links TRBV4-3 to TRBJ1-2; tentative D call: TRBD1 (6 bases). The CDR3 covers 15 residues. CDR1 is LGHNA, CDR2 YSLEER, per germline. Here the CDR3 DNA reads TGCGCCAGCAGCAAGATTGGACAGTCTAATTATGGCTACACCTTC. Its protein product is CASSKIGQSNYGYTF.

The rearrangement joins TRBV4-2 to TRBJ2-2; D gene uncertain. CDR1 and CDR2 (germline): LGHNA, YNFKEQ. CDR3 length equals 16 residues. V lost 1 base to trimming and J lost 1 base, with 10 bases between them. The CDR3 sequence is CASSQVGRQNTGELFF. In nucleotides, the CDR3 is TGTGCCAGCAGCCAAGTTGGCAGGCAGAACACCGGGGAGCTGTTTTTT.

The chain recombines TRBV28 with TRBJ2-2; D not resolved. Germline lookup yields CDR1 MDHEN and CDR2 SYDVKM. Trimming took off 7 bases at V and 7 bases at J, with 10 bases between the two ends. The CDR3 totals 12 residues. The CDR3 nucleotides read TGTGCCAGCAAAGGCAGGATCGGGGAGCTGTTTTTT. It specifies CASKGRIGELFF.

This clone appeared once. V is TRBV19 and J is TRBJ1-6; D is uncertain. The CDR3 has 18 residues. The V end was cut by 5 bases, the J end by 7 bases, with 24 bases between. Germline V gene lookup returns CDR1 LNHDA and CDR2 SQIVND (reference sequence). CDR3 DNA sequence: TGTGCCAGTAGTCCACCTCCGCGGGGAGTTTTCTGGAATTCACCCCTCCACTTT. Its protein product is CASSPPPRGVFWNSPLHF.

The J gene is TRBJ2-5, the V gene TRBV25-1; a weak D match, TRBD1 (5 bases). Germline V gene lookup returns CDR1 MGHDK and CDR2 SYGVNS. The V and J ends lost 2 bases and 1 base respectively, with 8 bases between them. The CDR3 is made up of 14 amino acids. For the CDR3, the DNA is TGTGCCAGCAGTGAAGTGGACACCCAAGAGACCCAGTACTTC. Its translation is CASSEVDTQETQYF.

The chain uses TRBV6-5 and TRBJ2-2, with TRBD1 matching 7 bases. Unmatched junction bases numbered 4, after V lost 7 bases and J lost 2 bases. This CDR3 has 14 residues. Germline assignment: CDR1 MNHEY and CDR2 SVGAGI. For the CDR3, the DNA is TGTGCCAGCAAGGGGGCTACAAACACCGGGGAGCTGTTTTTT. Protein sequence: CASKGATNTGELFF.

This chain uses TRBV29-1 with TRBJ2-1, with 10 bases identical to TRBD2. The germline V gene has CDR1 SQVTM and CDR2 ANQGSEA. The CDR3 totals 14 residues. V shed 6 bases, J shed 8 bases, and the junction held 10 bases outside the gene matches. This chain's CDR3 is CSVHAGLAIDEQFF. Written as DNA, the CDR3 is TGCAGCGTCCATGCGGGACTAGCGATCGATGAGCAGTTCTTC.